Listed below are T cell receptor beta chains from one sample, sequenced in a study of blood T cell repertoires in COVID-19. Clones were read by immunoSEQ multiplex PCR, and TCRdb kept only the in-frame ones, dropping some. The table has more than 300,000 clones, about 90% seen once. Sequenced material: PBMCs or T cells enriched from blood (not recorded which). These receptors were obtained from a woman in her 30s who had recovered from COVID-19. CDR3s include the opening cysteine and the closing phenylalanine or tryptophan. The order of the fields is J gene, V gene, D gene, clone size, CDR3 length, CDR3 protein, CDR3 DNA. D genes are given only for firm matches. Size tells how often a clone was seen (once, few, many) or the class of an expanded clone, and some rows leave it out.

>TRBJ1-1|TRBV5-6|NA|many|15
CASSLVPTPNTEAFF
TGTGCCAGCAGCTTGGTTCCCACACCGAACACTGAAGCTTTCTTT
>TRBJ2-4|TRBV19|TRBD1|NA|15
CASSRIETGESIQYF
TGTGCCAGTAGTAGAATTGAGACAGGGGAGAGCATTCAGTACTTC
>TRBJ1-3|TRBV13|NA|NA|20
CASSLGPGIAPYFSGNTIYF
TGTGCCAGCAGCTTAGGCCCAGGCATCGCCCCCTACTTCTCTGGAAACACCATATATTTT
>TRBJ2-1|TRBV5-1|TRBD2|once|17
CASSLDLLAGGQHEQFF
TGCGCCAGCAGCTTGGACCTTCTAGCGGGAGGGCAACATGAGCAGTTCTTC
>TRBJ2-1|TRBV5-6|TRBD2|NA|17
CASSLVRGGPSYNEQFF
TGTGCCAGCAGCTTGGTTCGGGGAGGGCCCTCCTACAATGAGCAGTTCTTC
>TRBJ2-7|TRBV19|NA|NA|13
CASEGDNSYEQYF
TGTGCCAGCGAGGGGGACAATTCCTACGAGCAGTACTTC
>TRBJ2-5|TRBV5-6|NA|NA|18
CASSLSYEAGGFLETQYF
TGTGCCAGCAGCTTGTCGTATGAGGCAGGGGGGTTCCTTGAGACCCAGTACTTC
>TRBJ1-2|TRBV19|TRBD1|NA|14
CASSGTGGGYGYTF
TGTGCCAGTAGCGGGACAGGGGGAGGTTATGGCTACACCTTC
>TRBJ2-1|TRBV19|TRBD2|once|13
CASRASGHNEQFF
TGTGCCAGTAGGGCTAGCGGACACAATGAGCAGTTCTTC
>TRBJ1-1|TRBV7-2|NA|once|15
CASSVQGFMNTEAFF
TGTGCCAGCAGCGTACAGGGCTTCATGAACACTGAAGCTTTCTTT
>TRBJ2-7|TRBV18|TRBD2|NA|17
CASSPNGLAGGLYEQYF
TGTGCCAGCTCACCGAACGGACTAGCGGGAGGGCTCTACGAGCAGTACTTC
>TRBJ2-2|TRBV7-9|TRBD2|NA|18
CASSSPGLALQNTGELFF
TGTGCCAGCAGCTCCCCGGGACTAGCTTTACAGAACACCGGGGAGCTGTTTTTT
>TRBJ2-7|TRBV30|NA|NA|13
CAWSGIGNYEQYF
TGTGCCTGGAGTGGGATCGGGAACTACGAGCAGTACTTC
>TRBJ1-4|TRBV5-4|TRBD1|NA|14
CASSYGQGSEKLFF
TGTGCCAGCAGCTATGGACAGGGCAGTGAAAAACTGTTTTTT
>TRBJ2-1|TRBV5-4|NA|NA|15
CASSFVGVRYNEQFF
TGTGCCAGCAGCTTCGTAGGGGTTCGATACAATGAGCAGTTCTTC
>TRBJ2-3|TRBV11-2|TRBD2|NA|18
CASSLQAVASGRSNTQYF
TGTGCCAGCAGCTTACAAGCGGTGGCTAGCGGGCGTTCAAATACGCAGTATTTT
>TRBJ1-1|TRBV19|NA|NA|14
CASSIRAVNTEAFF
TGTGCCAGTAGTATCAGGGCAGTGAACACTGAAGCTTTCTTT
>TRBJ1-2|TRBV7-9|TRBD1|NA|15
CASSEQGIATIGYTF
TGTGCCAGCAGCGAACAGGGGATAGCTACCATAGGCTACACCTTC
>TRBJ2-6|TRBV27|TRBD1|NA|19
CASSLWTGARSSGANVLTF
TGTGCCAGCAGTTTATGGACAGGGGCAAGGAGCTCTGGGGCCAACGTCCTGACTTTC
>TRBJ1-2|TRBV15|TRBD1|NA|14
CATSSGDSHYGYTF
TGTGCCACCAGCAGTGGGGACAGTCACTATGGCTACACCTTC
>TRBJ1-2|TRBV28|NA|once|14
CASSHRGGGLGYTF
TGTGCCAGCAGTCACCGGGGGGGCGGTCTTGGCTACACCTTC
>TRBJ2-1|TRBV21-1|NA|NA|16
CASSKEGELPYNEQFF
TGTGCCAGCAGCAAAGAGGGGGAGCTTCCCTACAATGAGCAGTTCTTC
>TRBJ2-7|TRBV5-1|TRBD2|NA|16
CASSVTSGTRTYEQYF
TGCGCCAGCAGCGTTACTAGCGGGACCAGAACCTACGAGCAGTACTTC
>TRBJ2-2|TRBV4-3|NA|once|16
CASSQDTGAVTGELFF
TGCGCCAGCAGCCAAGATACGGGAGCGGTCACCGGGGAGCTGTTTTTT
>TRBJ2-6|TRBV6-1|TRBD1|NA|17
CASSEGQDNSGANVLTF
TGTGCCAGCAGTGAGGGACAGGATAACTCTGGGGCCAACGTCCTGACTTTC
>TRBJ2-7|TRBV18|NA|NA|14
CASSPGWQGSEQYF
TGTGCCAGCTCACCCGGTTGGCAGGGCAGCGAGCAGTACTTC
>TRBJ2-1|TRBV7-2|TRBD2|NA|15
CASSATSGSSYEQFF
TGTGCCAGCAGCGCCACTAGCGGGAGTAGCTATGAGCAGTTCTTC
>TRBJ2-5|TRBV30|TRBD2|NA|13
CAWRTSGTETQYF
TGTGCCTGGAGAACTAGCGGGACTGAGACCCAGTACTTC
>TRBJ1-4|TRBV10-3|TRBD1|NA|14
CAISGTGRDEKLFF
TGTGCCATCAGTGGGACAGGTCGGGACGAAAAACTGTTTTTT
>TRBJ1-2|TRBV5-1|NA|NA|14
CASSLRGWDYGYTF
TGCGCCAGCAGCTTACGAGGGTGGGACTATGGCTACACCTTC
>TRBJ1-4|TRBV19|NA|NA|16
CATTDFRGATNEKLFF
TGTGCCACCACTGACTTCCGGGGTGCAACTAATGAAAAACTGTTTTTT
>TRBJ2-7|TRBV19|TRBD2|NA|16
CASSGSGAGENREQYF
TGTGCCAGTAGTGGTTCTGGAGCGGGAGAGAATCGGGAGCAGTACTTC
>TRBJ2-3|TRBV5-1|TRBD2|NA|15
CASTTAGAVADTQYF
TGCGCCAGCACCACAGCGGGAGCGGTCGCAGATACGCAGTATTTT
>TRBJ2-2|TRBV4-2|NA|NA|12
CASSPYTGELFF
TGTGCCAGCAGCCCCTACACCGGGGAGCTGTTTTTT
>TRBJ1-1|TRBV7-9|NA|NA|14
CASSLVRANTEAFF
TGTGCCAGCAGCTTGGTCAGGGCGAACACTGAAGCTTTCTTT
>TRBJ2-1|TRBV30|NA|NA|15
CAWSVRLASYNEQFF
TGTGCCTGGAGTGTACGGCTAGCGAGTTACAATGAGCAGTTCTTC
>TRBJ2-1|TRBV13|TRBD2|once|15
CASSLGGLVYNEQFF
TGTGCCAGCAGCTTAGGGGGACTAGTTTACAATGAGCAGTTCTTC